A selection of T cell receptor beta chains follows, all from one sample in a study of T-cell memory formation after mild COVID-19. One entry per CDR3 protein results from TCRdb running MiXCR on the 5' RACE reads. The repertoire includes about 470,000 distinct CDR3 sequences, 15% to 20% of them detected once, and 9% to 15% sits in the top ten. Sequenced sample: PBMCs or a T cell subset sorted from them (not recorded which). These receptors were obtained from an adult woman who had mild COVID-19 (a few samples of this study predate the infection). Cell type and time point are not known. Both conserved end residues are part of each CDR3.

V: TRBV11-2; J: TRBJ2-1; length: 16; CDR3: CASSLVEGAMWNEQFF
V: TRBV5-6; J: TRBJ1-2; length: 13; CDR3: CASSLVLENGYTF
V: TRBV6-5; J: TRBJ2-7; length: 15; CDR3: CASRIDPRSSYEQYF
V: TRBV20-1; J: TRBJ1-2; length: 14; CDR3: CSARDPDRGDGYTF
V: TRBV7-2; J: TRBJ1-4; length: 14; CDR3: CASRRDRLGEKLFF
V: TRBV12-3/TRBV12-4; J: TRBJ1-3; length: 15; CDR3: CASSTDSRSGNTIYF
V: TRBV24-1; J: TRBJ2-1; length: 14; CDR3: CATSRQGPYNEQFF
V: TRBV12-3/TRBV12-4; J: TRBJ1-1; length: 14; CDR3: CASSQSPQGTEAFF
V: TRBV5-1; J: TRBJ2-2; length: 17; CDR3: CASSPGHQRGNTGELFF
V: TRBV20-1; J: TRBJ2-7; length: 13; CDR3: CSAPGQGVYEQYF
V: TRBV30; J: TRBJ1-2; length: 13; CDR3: CAWSVLGSYGYTF
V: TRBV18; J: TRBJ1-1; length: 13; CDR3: CASSPDSRAEAFF
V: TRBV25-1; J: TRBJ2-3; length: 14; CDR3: CASGGLGRTDTQYF
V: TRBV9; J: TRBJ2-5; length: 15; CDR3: CASSLREGLGETQYF
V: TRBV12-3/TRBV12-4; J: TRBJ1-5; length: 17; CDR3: CASSWGQGPYSNQPQHF
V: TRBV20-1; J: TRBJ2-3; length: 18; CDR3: CSARRRTSLGGYADTQYF
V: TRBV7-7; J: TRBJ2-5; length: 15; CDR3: CASSLQRGYQETQYF
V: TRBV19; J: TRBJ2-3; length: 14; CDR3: CASSIVGPRGTQYF
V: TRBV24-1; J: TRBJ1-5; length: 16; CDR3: CATSDPGQGSTQPQHF
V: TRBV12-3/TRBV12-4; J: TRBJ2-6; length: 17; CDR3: CASRLAGGFSGANVLTF
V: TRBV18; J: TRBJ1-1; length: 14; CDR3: CASSPRIMNTEAFF
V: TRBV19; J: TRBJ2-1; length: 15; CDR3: CASSSSGRAWDEQFF
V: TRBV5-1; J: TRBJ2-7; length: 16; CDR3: CASSSFSGGHSYEQYF
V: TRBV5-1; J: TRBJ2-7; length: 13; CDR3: CASSSSGTGEQYF
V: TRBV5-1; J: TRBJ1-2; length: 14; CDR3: CASSPRTDSLAYTF
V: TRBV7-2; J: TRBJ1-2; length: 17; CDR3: CASSLKPSGQGPYGYTF
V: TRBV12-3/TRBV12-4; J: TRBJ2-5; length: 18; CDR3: CASSRRGQMVRVQETQYF
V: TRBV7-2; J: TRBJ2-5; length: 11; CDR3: CASTRRETQYF
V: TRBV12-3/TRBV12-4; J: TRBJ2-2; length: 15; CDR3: CASTLSGGGTGELFF
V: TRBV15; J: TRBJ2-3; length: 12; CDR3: CATSPDTDTQYF
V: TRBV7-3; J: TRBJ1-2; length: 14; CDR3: CASSLPGPVLGYTF
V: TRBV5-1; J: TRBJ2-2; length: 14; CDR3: CASGRTVNTGELFF
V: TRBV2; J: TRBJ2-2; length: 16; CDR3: CASKGQGASGTGELFF